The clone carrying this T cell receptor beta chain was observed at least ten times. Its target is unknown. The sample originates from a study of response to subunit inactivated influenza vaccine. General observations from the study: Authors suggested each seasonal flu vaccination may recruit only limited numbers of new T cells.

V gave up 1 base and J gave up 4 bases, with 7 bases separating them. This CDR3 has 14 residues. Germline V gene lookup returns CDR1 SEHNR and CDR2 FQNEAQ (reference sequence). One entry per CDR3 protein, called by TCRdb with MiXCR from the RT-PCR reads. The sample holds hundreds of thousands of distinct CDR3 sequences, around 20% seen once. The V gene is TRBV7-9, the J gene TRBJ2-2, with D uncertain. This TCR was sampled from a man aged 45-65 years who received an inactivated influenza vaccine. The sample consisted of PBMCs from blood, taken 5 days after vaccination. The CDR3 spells CASSLVIGTGELFF. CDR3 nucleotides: TGTGCCAGCAGCTTAGTTATTGGCACCGGGGAGCTGTTTTTT. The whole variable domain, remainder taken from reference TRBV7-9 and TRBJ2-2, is DTGVSQNPRHKITKRGQNVTFRCDPISEHNRLYWYRQTLGQGPEFLTYFQNEAQLEKSRLLSDRFSAERPKGSFSTLEIQRTEQGDSAMYLCASSLVIGTGELFFGEGSRLTVL.